In this sample, the clone carrying this T cell receptor (beta chain) turned up many times. The antigen is unknown. These data are taken from a study of T-cell memory formation after mild COVID-19. Study-level background: Clusters of TCRs were largely donor specific.

Germline loops: CDR1 LNHNV, CDR2 YYDKDF (reference sequence). The CDR3 has 12 residues. V shed 5 bases and J shed 4 bases, with 8 bases lying between them. TCRdb passed the 5' RACE reads through MiXCR, listing each CDR3 protein once. The data contain some 410,000 distinct CDR3 sequences, roughly a quarter of them singletons. Study-wide results and limits: Some SARS-CoV-2-responding clones were already detected in memory before infection.

Sequences were obtained from PBMCs or a T cell subset sorted from them (not recorded which). The chain recombines TRBV15 with TRBJ1-2; D gene ambiguous. The sequence was collected from an adult woman who had mild COVID-19 (a few samples of this study predate the infection). Cell type and time point are not known. The CDR3 coding sequence is TGTGCCACCAGCGGCGCGTCCTATGGCTACACCTTC. Its translation: CATSGASYGYTF. Drawing the rest from reference TRBV15 and TRBJ1-2, the complete variable domain is DAMVIQNPRYQVTQFGKPVTLSCSQTLNHNVMYWYQQKSSQAPKLLFHYYDKDFNNEADTPDNFQSRRPNTSFCFLDIRSPGLGDTAMYLCATSGASYGYTFGSGTRLTVV.